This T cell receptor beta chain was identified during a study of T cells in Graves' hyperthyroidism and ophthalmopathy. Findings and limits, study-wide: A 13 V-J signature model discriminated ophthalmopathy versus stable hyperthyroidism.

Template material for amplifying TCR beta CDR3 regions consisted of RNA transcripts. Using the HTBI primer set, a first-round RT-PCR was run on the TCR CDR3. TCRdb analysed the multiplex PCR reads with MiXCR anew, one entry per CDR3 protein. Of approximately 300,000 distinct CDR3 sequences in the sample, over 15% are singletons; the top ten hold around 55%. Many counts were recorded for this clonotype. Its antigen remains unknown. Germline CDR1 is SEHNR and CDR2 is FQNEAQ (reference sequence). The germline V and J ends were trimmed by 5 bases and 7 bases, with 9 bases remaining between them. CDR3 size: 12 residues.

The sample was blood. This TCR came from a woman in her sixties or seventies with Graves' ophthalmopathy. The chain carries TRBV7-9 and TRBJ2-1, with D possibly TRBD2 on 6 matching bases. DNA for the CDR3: TGTGCCAGCAGCAGACTAGTGAATGAGCAGTTCTTC. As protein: CASSRLVNEQFF.